The next 21 T cell receptor beta chains were all read from a single sample in a study of blood T cell repertoires in COVID-19. Assay: immunoSEQ multiplex PCR; the TCRdb copy retains only in-frame clones and omits some. Of some 240,000 clones listed, over 70% are singletons. Sequences were obtained from PBMCs or T cells enriched from blood (not recorded which). The receptors derive from a woman between 40 and 55 years old who had been exposed to COVID-19.

This clone was observed a few times. V and J are TRBV6-2 or TRBV6-3 and TRBJ2-7, with a weak D call TRBD1 (6 bases). The CDR3 loop spans 14 amino acids. CDR1 is MNHEY and CDR2 is SVGEGT in the germline V gene. The ends were cut back, 2 bases at V and 2 bases at J, with 10 bases in the middle. CDR3 loop: CASSYRDITYEQYV. CDR3 sequence (DNA): TGTGCCAGCAGTTACCGGGACATAACCTACGAGCAGTACGTC.

Comment on this clone: One end of the junction is discordant with germline, which a read error may explain. V usage is TRBV4-2 and J usage is TRBJ1-1; D is possibly TRBD1 (6 bases). The CDR3 sequence is 14 residues long. Germline V gives CDR1 LGHNA, CDR2 YNFKEQ. CDR3 residues: CASTQGGRGTEAFF. The CDR3 region has the DNA TGTGCCAGCACCCAAGGGGGGCGAGGCACTGAAGCTTTCTTT.

The rearrangement links TRBV30 to TRBJ2-2; D remains unclear. This CDR3 spans 11 amino acids. With 2 bases removed from V and 5 bases from J, the gap between germline ends came to 3 bases. The germline gives CDR1 GTSNPN, CDR2 SVGIG (reference sequence). DNA of the CDR3: TGTGCCTGGAGTCGTACCGGGGAGCTGTTTTTT. It specifies CAWSRTGELFF.

This chain links TRBV24-1 with TRBJ2-2; 9 bases line up with TRBD1. J lost 5 bases, V lost 5 bases, and 2 bases had no gene match. Germline V CDR1 and CDR2: KGHDR, SFDVKD. The CDR3 is made up of 14 amino acids. CDR3 sequence (DNA): TGTGCCACCAGTGGAGGACAGGGGACCGGGGAGCTGTTTTTT. Its protein is CATSGGQGTGELFF.

The sample holds a few counts of this clone. The V gene is TRBV4-3, the J gene TRBJ2-6, with D uncertain. The V gene's germline CDR1 is LGHNA and CDR2 YSLEER. The CDR3 is 17 residues long. V lost 0 bases, J lost 1 base, and 10 bases lay in between. In DNA form, the CDR3 reads TGCGCCAGCAGCCAAGACGTCGGCGGTTCTGGGGCCAACGTCCTGACTTTC. Its translation is CASSQDVGGSGANVLTF.

This clone was recorded only once. V usage is TRBV7-9 and J usage is TRBJ1-1; D may be TRBD1 (6 bases). The V gene's germline CDR1 is SEHNR and CDR2 FQNEAQ (reference sequence). The CDR3 runs 14 residues. V lost 6 bases and J lost 0, with 11 bases in between. DNA for the CDR3: TGTGCCAGCAGGTTACAGGGTATGAACACTGAAGCTTTCTTT. Amino acids: CASRLQGMNTEAFF.

The rearrangement uses TRBV2 and TRBJ1-3; 8 positions match TRBD1. Germline assignment: CDR1 SNHLY and CDR2 FYNNEI. The trim removed 6 bases at V and 1 base at J, leaving 2 bases unmatched. This CDR3 has 14 residues. The CDR3: CASRDRVSGNTIYF. The DNA for the CDR3 is TGTGCCAGCAGGGACAGGGTATCTGGAAACACCATATATTTT.

Comment on this clone: A read error may produce the germline difference seen at one junction end. The genes are TRBV6-5 and TRBJ1-4, with 8 bases fitting TRBD1. CDR3 length equals 13 residues. CDR1 is MNHEY and CDR2 is SVGAGI in the germline V gene. This CDR3 reads CAGRTGLNEKLFF. The CDR3 DNA reads as TGTGCCGGCAGGACAGGGCTTAATGAAAAACTGTTTTTT.

The chain has TRBV19 and TRBJ2-3, with 12 bases lining up with TRBD1. J lost 5 bases, V lost 4 bases, and 4 bases had no gene match. CDR1 is LNHDA, CDR2 SQIVND, per germline (reference sequence). The CDR3 spans 15 residues. The CDR3 bases are TGTGCCAGTAGTAGCCGGGACAGGGGGCAAGATACGCAGTATTTT. Its translation is CASSSRDRGQDTQYF.

This clone was seen only a few times. The V and J genes are TRBV27 and TRBJ1-2, with D possibly being TRBD1 (6 bases). This CDR3 contains 14 residues. The V gene lost 2 bases and the J gene lost 3 bases, with 10 bases spanning the gap. Germline CDR1 and CDR2: MNHEY and SMNVEV (reference sequence). The CDR3 region is CASSLRGTYYGYTF. The CDR3 DNA follows: TGTGCCAGCAGTTTAAGGGGGACGTACTATGGCTACACCTTC.

The V and J genes are TRBV6-5 and TRBJ1-2; 10 positions match TRBD1. This CDR3 has 13 residues. J gave up 8 bases and V 5 bases, and 5 bases lay outside the gene matches. Per the germline V gene, CDR1 is MNHEY and CDR2 is SVGAGI. The DNA of the CDR3 is TGTGCCAGCAGTAGACAGGGGGCAATGGGCTACACCTTC. This sequence encodes CASSRQGAMGYTF.

The chain employs TRBV7-9 and TRBJ2-1; TRBD2 matches at 9 bases. Per the germline V gene, CDR1 is SEHNR and CDR2 is FQNEAQ (reference sequence). The CDR3 length is 17 residues. With V trimmed by 5 bases and J by 2 bases, 10 bases remained unmatched. The CDR3 region is CASSPNLSGGTYNEQFF. CDR3 bases: TGTGCCAGCAGCCCAAACCTCAGCGGGGGGACCTACAATGAGCAGTTCTTC.

The chain carries TRBV15 and TRBJ1-2; possibly TRBD1 for D (6 bases). The germline V gene has CDR1 LNHNV and CDR2 YYDKDF (reference sequence). Trimming took off 1 base at V and 8 bases at J, with 17 bases between the two ends. This CDR3 comprises 15 residues. DNA for the CDR3: TGTGCCACCAGCAGAGCAACAGGGTGGGCGGACGGCTACACCTTC. This codes for CATSRATGWADGYTF.

The chain has TRBV9 and TRBJ2-2; 8 nucleotides line up with TRBD2. V was clipped by 1 base and J by 5 bases; unmatched bases: 4. Per germline, CDR1 SGDLS and CDR2 YYNGEE. The CDR3 is 15 amino acids. Here the CDR3 DNA reads TGTGCCAGCAGCGTACGGGGGGGCGTTACCGGGGAGCTGTTTTTT. This gives the protein CASSVRGGVTGELFF.

The chain uses TRBV27 and TRBJ2-7; 8 bases agree with TRBD1. The V gene's germline CDR1 is MNHEY and CDR2 SMNVEV (reference sequence). The CDR3 runs 13 residues. The V segment lost 4 bases and the J segment 4 bases; nucleotides outside the gene matches: 3. CDR3 in amino acids: CASSYRGNYEQYF. DNA of the CDR3: TGTGCCAGCAGTTACAGGGGGAATTACGAGCAGTACTTC.

The chain carries TRBV5-5 and TRBJ2-3; no definite D call. Trimming took 1 base from V and 1 from J, leaving 10 bases between them. The CDR3 runs to 15 residues. The germline CDR1 and CDR2 sequences are SGHKS and YYEKEE (reference sequence). The CDR3 region is CASSLYPSRTDTQYF. CDR3 sequence (DNA): TGTGCCAGCAGCTTGTATCCGTCTCGCACAGATACGCAGTATTTT.

This clone was found a few times. This chain connects TRBV12-3 or TRBV12-4 to TRBJ1-6, with D uncertain. CDR3 length: 13 amino acids. Deletions cut 3 bases from V and 4 bases from J, with 4 bases between. The CDR3 DNA follows: TGTGCCAGCAGTTTTGAGTATAATTCACCCCTCCACTTT. Protein product: CASSFEYNSPLHF.

This clone was picked up many times. The chain recombines TRBV5-1 with TRBJ2-3; 7 positions agree with TRBD2. Germline CDR1 reads SGHRS; CDR2 reads YFSETQ. Trimming removed 0 bases from V and 4 bases from J; junction bases left unmatched: 11. The CDR3 has 17 amino acids. Here the CDR3 reads CASSLGAAGNGADTQYF. For the CDR3, the DNA is TGCGCCAGCAGCTTGGGGGCAGCGGGGAATGGGGCAGATACGCAGTATTTT.

This sequence joins TRBV19 and TRBJ1-2; a possible D gene is TRBD1 (6 bases). The germline gives CDR1 LNHDA, CDR2 SQIVND (reference sequence). V was shortened by 3 bases and J by 4 bases, with 24 bases between the two germline ends. This CDR3 contains 18 residues. The CDR3 region is CASSISLVTGWSVYGYTF. In DNA form, the CDR3 reads TGTGCCAGTAGTATCTCGCTTGTAACAGGGTGGAGTGTCTATGGCTACACCTTC. Filled out from reference TRBV19 and TRBJ1-2, the complete variable domain reads DGGITQSPKYLFRKEGQNVTLSCEQNLNHDAMYWYRQDPGQGLRLIYYSQIVNDFQKGDIAEGYSVSREKKESFPLTVTSAQKNPTAFYLCASSISLVTGWSVYGYTFGSGTRLTVV.

This clone was seen at least ten times. The chain employs TRBV30 and TRBJ2-3; D possibly corresponds to TRBD2 (6 bases). The germline CDR1 and CDR2 sequences are GTSNPN and SVGIG (reference sequence). Trimming cost V 1 base and J 2 bases, with 13 bases left between them. This CDR3 region has 15 residues. In DNA form, the CDR3 reads TGTGCCTGGAGTGGTGGGCGGGAATACACAGATACGCAGTATTTT. It yields the protein CAWSGGREYTDTQYF.

J is TRBJ1-5 and V is TRBV6-2 or TRBV6-3; D call uncertain. The V end lost 3 bases, the J end lost 5 bases, and 8 bases lay between the germline ends. The CDR3 consists of 13 residues. CDR1 is MNHEY, CDR2 SVGEGT, per germline. The CDR3 here is CASSYEVYQPQHF. The CDR3 DNA reads TGTGCCAGCAGTTATGAGGTCTATCAGCCCCAGCATTTT.